The present entry profiles one T cell receptor (beta chain) with its context. Its antigen remains unknown. This sample was included in a study of T-cell reconstitution after alpha-beta-depleted transplantation in children. Findings of the study overall: Several hundred expanded graft clones reportedly were the source of alpha-beta T cells about two months after transplant. Newly made T cells mostly supplied T-cell counts and diversity one year after transplant. Some patients' high day-60 TCRbeta diversity was attributed to recipient cells surviving conditioning.

During its preparation, the TCRbeta library received unique molecular identifiers. MiXCR was run by TCRdb on the PCR reads, yielding one entry per CDR3 protein. The sample has about 98,000 distinct CDR3 sequences; about 22% are singletons. The clonotype originates from a boy between 2 and 10 years old with acute lymphoblastic leukemia, due to receive a stem cell transplant. Sequenced here: PBMCs, sampled before TCRalphabeta/CD19-depleted stem cell transplant.

CDR3 amino acids: CASSKTNTNSGANVLTF. DNA for the CDR3: TGTGCCAGCAGCAAGACAAATACCAATTCTGGGGCCAACGTCCTGACTTTC. The chain recombines TRBV4-2 with TRBJ2-6; D is unclear. The germline V gene has CDR1 LGHNA and CDR2 YNFKEQ. V dropped 5 bases and J dropped 1 base, with 15 bases sitting between them. The CDR3 runs 17 residues.